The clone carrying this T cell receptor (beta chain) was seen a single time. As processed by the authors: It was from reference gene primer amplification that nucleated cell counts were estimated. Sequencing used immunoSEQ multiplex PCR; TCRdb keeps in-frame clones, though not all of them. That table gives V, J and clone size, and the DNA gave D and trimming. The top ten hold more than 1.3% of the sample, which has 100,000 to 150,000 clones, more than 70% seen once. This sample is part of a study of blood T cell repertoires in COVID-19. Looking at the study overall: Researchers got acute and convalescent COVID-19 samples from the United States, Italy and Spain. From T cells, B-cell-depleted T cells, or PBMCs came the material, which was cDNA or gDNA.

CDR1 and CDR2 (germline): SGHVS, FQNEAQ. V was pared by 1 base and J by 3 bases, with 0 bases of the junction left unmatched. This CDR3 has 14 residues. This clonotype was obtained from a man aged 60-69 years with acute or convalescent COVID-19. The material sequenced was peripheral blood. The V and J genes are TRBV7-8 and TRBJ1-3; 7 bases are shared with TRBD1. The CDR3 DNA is TGTGCCAGCAGCTTAGACAGGGGTGGAAACACCATATATTTT. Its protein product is CASSLDRGGNTIYF. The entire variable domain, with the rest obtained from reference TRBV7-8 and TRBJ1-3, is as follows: GAGVSQSPRYKVAKRGQDVALRCDPISGHVSLFWYQQALGQGPEFLTYFQNEAQLDKSGLPSDRFFAERPEGSVSTLKIQRTQQEDSAVYLCASSLDRGGNTIYFGEGSWLTVV.